The TCR beta chain described here comes from a study of blood T cells in healthy people across ages. In each sample, at least 6 million PBMCs were isolated. A second PCR of roughly 7 to 11 cycles used a sample-barcoded 5' primer and a J-beta primer mix. TCRdb re-analysed the 5' RACE reads in MiXCR, keeping a single row per CDR3 protein. The repertoire includes hundreds of thousands of distinct CDR3 sequences, about 34% of them detected once, and less than 20% sits in the top ten. Comment on this clonotype: What it binds is not known.

Trimming cost V 10 bases and J 1 base, with 11 bases left between them. Germline V CDR1 and CDR2: SGHTA, FQGNSA. The CDR3 covers 13 residues. The study's findings and limits: With naive T cell percentage, TCR beta diversity showed a strong correlation.

The receptor's source is a woman aged 80 or over in good health. The V call is TRBV7-2, the J call TRBJ1-5; D might be TRBD1 (5 bases). Specimen: blood. CDR3 sequence reads: CATSTGSNQPQHF. The CDR3 region has the DNA TGTGCCACCTCAACAGGAAGCAATCAGCCCCAGCATTTT.